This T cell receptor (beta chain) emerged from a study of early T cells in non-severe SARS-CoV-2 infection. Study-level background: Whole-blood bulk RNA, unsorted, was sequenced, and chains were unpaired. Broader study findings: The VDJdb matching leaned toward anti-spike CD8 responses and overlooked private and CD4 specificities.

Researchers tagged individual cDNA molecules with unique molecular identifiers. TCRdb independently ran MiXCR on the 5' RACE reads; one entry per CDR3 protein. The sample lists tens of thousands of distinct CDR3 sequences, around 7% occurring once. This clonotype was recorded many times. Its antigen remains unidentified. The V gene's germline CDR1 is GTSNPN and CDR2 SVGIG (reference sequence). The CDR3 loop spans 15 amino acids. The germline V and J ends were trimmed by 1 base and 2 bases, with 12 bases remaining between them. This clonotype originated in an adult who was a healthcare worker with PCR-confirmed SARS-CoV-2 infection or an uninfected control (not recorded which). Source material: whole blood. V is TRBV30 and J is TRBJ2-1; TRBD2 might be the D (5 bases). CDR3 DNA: TGTGCCTGGAGTGGAGGGATCGGTCCCTACAATGAGCAGTTCTTC. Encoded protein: CAWSGGIGPYNEQFF.